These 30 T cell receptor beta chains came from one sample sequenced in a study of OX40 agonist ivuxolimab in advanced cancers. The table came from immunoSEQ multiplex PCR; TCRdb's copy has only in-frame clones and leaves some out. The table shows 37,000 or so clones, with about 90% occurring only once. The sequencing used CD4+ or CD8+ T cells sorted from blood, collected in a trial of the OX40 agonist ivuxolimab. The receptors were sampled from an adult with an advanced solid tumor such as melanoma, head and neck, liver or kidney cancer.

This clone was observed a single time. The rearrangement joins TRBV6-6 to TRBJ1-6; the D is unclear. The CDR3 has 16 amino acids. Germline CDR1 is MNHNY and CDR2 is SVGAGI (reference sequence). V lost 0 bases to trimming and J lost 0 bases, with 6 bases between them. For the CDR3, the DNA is TGTGCCAGCAGTTACTCGCAGAGCTCCTATAATTCACCCCTCCACTTT. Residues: CASSYSQSSYNSPLHF.

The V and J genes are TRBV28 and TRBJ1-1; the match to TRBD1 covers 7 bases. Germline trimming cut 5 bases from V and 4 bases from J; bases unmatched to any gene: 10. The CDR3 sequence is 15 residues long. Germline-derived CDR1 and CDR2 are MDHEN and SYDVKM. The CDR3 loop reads CASSTSRGPGTEAFF. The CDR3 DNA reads TGTGCCAGCAGTACCAGTAGGGGGCCGGGCACTGAAGCTTTCTTT.

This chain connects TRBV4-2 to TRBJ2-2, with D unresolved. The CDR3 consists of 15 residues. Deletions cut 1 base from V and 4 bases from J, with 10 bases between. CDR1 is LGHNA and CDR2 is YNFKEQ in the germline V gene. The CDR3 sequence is CASSQGTAGTGELFF. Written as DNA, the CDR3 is TGTGCCAGCAGCCAAGGTACAGCCGGCACCGGGGAGCTGTTTTTT.

In DNA form, the CDR3 reads TGTGCCAGCAGTCTAGCGGAGAGCACAGATACGCAGTATTTT. Its translation is CASSLAESTDTQYF. The chain couples TRBV28 to TRBJ2-3, with 7 bases that match TRBD2. The J segment lost 0 bases and the V segment lost 5 bases, leaving 2 bases of the junction unmatched. Germline V gene data show CDR1 as MDHEN and CDR2 as SYDVKM. The CDR3 covers 14 residues.

The CDR3 spells CASSNGGGEELFF. The DNA of the CDR3 is TGTGCCAGCAGCAATGGAGGGGGGGAGGAGCTGTTTTTT. The rearrangement uses TRBV21-1 and TRBJ2-2; TRBD2, the D gene given by the table, was not confirmed from the DNA. TRBV21-1 is classified as a pseudogene. There are 13 residues in the CDR3.

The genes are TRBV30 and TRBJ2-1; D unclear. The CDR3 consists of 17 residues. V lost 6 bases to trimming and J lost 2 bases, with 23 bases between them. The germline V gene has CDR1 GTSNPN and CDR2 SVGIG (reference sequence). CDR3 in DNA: TGTGCCTGCTCGGCCGAATTACTGGGCCGCCCCTACAATGAGCAGTTCTTC. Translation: CACSAELLGRPYNEQFF.

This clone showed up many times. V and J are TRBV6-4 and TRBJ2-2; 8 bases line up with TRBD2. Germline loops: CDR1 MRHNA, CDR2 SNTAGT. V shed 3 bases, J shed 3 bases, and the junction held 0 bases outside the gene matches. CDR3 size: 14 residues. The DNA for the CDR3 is TGTGCCAGCAGTGATAGCGGGGACACCGGGGAGCTGTTTTTT. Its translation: CASSDSGDTGELFF.

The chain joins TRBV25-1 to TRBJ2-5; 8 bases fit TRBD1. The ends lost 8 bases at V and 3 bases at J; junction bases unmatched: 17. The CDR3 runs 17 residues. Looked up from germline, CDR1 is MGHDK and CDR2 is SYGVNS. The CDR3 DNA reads TGTGCCAGCGGACCAACTAGACAGGGGAGGATAAAAGAGACCCAGTACTTC. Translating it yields CASGPTRQGRIKETQYF.

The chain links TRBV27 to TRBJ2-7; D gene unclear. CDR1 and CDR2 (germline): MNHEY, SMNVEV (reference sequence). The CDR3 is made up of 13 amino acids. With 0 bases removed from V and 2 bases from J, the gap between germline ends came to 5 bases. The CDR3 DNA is TGTGCCAGCAGTTTATCCCCCGCCTACGAGCAGTACTTC. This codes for CASSLSPAYEQYF.

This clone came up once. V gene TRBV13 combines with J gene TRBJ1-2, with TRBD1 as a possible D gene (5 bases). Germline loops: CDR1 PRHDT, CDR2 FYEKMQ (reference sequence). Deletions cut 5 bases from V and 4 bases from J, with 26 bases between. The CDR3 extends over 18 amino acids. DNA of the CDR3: TGTGCCAGCAGCCTCGGGAAAGGCACTGGGGGGAGGGGCTATGGCTACACCTTC. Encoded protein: CASSLGKGTGGRGYGYTF.

CDR3 amino acids: CASSAGPRGTTDDTQYF. In DNA, the CDR3 is TGTGCCAGCAGTGCTGGGCCCCGGGGGACTACGGATGATACGCAGTATTTT. This chain uses TRBV6-1 with TRBJ2-3, with 7 bases aligning to TRBD2. In germline, CDR1 is MNHNS, CDR2 SASEGT. The V segment lost 4 bases and the J segment 6 bases; nucleotides outside the gene matches: 16. The CDR3 runs 17 residues.

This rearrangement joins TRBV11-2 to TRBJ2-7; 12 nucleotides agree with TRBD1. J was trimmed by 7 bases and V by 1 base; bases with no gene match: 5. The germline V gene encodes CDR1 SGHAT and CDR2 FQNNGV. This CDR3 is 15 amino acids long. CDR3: CASSLGDRGRKEQYF. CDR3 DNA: TGTGCCAGCAGCTTAGGGGACAGGGGGCGTAAAGAGCAGTACTTC.

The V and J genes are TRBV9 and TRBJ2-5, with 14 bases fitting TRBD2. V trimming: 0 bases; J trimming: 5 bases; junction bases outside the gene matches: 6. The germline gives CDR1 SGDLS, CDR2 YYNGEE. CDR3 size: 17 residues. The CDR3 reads CASSVGLAGGPFETQYF. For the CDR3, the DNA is TGTGCCAGCAGCGTAGGACTAGCGGGGGGGCCGTTTGAGACCCAGTACTTC.

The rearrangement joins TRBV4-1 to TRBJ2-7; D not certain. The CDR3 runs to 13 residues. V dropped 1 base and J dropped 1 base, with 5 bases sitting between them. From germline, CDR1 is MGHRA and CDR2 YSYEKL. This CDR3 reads CASSQGSSYEQYF. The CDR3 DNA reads TGCGCCAGCAGCCAAGGCAGTTCCTACGAGCAGTACTTC.

CDR3 coding DNA: TGTGCCAGCAGACTGGGGCACGAGCAGTACTTC. It codes for CASRLGHEQYF. The chain uses TRBV27 and TRBJ2-7; perhaps TRBD1 as D (5 bases). This CDR3 comprises 11 residues. The ends were cut back, 6 bases at V and 5 bases at J, with 8 bases in the middle. Germline loops: CDR1 MNHEY, CDR2 SMNVEV (reference sequence).

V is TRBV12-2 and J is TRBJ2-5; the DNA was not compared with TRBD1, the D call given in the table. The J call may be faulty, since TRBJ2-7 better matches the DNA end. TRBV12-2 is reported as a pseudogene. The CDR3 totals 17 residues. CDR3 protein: CASRLASDREVSYEQYF. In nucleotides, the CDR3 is TGTGCAAGTCGCTTAGCCTCGGACAGGGAAGTATCCTACGAGCAGTACTTC.

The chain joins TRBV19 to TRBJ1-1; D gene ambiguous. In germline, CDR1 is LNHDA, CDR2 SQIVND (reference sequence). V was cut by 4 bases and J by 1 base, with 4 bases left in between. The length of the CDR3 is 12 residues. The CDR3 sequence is CASSTGNTEAFF. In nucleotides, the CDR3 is TGTGCCAGTAGTACGGGGAACACTGAAGCTTTCTTT.

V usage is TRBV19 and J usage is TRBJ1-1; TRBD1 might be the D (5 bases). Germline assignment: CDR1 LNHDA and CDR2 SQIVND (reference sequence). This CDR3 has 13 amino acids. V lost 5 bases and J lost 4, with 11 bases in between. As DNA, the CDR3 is TGTGCCAGTAGTTCGGACAATCCCACTGAAGCTTTCTTT. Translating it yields CASSSDNPTEAFF. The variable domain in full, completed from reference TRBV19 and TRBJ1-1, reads DGGITQSPKYLFRKEGQNVTLSCEQNLNHDAMYWYRQDPGQGLRLIYYSQIVNDFQKGDIAEGYSVSREKKESFPLTVTSAQKNPTAFYLCASSSDNPTEAFFGQGTRLTVV.

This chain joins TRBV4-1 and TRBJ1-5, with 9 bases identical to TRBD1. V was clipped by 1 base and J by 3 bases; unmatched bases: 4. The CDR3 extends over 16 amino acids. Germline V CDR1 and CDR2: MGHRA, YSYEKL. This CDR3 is CASSQVGTGLNQPQHF. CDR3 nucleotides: TGCGCCAGCAGCCAAGTCGGGACAGGGCTCAATCAGCCCCAGCATTTT.

CDR3 DNA: TGTGCCAGCAGCTTAGCGGTCAAACAGGGTCTACAGCCCCAGCATTTT. Its protein product is CASSLAVKQGLQPQHF. This chain links TRBV7-8 with TRBJ1-5, with D possibly TRBD1 on 6 matching bases. The CDR3 consists of 16 residues. The V gene lost 0 bases and the J gene lost 7 bases, with 16 bases spanning the gap. Germline V lookup: CDR1 SGHVS, CDR2 FQNEAQ.

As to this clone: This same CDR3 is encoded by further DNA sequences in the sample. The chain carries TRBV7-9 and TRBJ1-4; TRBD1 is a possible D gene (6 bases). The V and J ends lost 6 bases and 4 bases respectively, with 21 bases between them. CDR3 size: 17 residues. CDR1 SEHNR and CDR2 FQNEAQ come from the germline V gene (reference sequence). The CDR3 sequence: CASRNLRGGLVNEKLFF. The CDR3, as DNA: TGTGCCAGCAGAAATCTCAGGGGCGGATTGGTTAATGAAAAACTGTTTTTT.

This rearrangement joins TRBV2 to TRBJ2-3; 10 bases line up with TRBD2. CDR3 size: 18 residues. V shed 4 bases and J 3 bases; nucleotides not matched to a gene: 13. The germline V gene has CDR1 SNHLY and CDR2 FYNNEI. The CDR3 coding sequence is TGTGCCAGCAGTGGGGAGGCTAGCGGGGGCCTTCTTACAGATACGCAGTATTTT. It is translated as CASSGEASGGLLTDTQYF.

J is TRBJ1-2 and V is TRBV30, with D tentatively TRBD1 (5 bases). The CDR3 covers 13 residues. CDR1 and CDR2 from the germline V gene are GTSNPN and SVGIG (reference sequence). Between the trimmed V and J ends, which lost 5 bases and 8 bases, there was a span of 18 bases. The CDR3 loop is CAWRDGAGGGYTF. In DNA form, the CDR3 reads TGTGCCTGGCGGGACGGCGCAGGAGGAGGCTACACCTTC.

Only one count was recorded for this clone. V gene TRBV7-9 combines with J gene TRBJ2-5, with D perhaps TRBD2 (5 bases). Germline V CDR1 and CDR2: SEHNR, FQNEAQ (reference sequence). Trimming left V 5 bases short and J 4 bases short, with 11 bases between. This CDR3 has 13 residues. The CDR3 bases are TGTGCCAGCAGCCTCGGGATCCGAGAGACCCAGTACTTC. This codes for CASSLGIRETQYF.

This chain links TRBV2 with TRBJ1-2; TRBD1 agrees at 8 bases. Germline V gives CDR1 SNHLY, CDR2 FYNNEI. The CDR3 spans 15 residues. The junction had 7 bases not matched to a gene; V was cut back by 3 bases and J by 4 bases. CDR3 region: CASSEDRAPLYGYTF. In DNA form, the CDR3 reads TGTGCCAGCAGTGAGGACAGGGCCCCACTCTATGGCTACACCTTC.

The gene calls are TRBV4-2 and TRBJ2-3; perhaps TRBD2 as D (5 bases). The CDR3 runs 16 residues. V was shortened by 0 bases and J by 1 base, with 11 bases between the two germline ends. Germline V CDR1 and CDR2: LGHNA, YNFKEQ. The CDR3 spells CASSQESSPRTDTQYF. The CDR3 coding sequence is TGTGCCAGCAGCCAAGAATCTAGCCCCCGCACAGATACGCAGTATTTT.

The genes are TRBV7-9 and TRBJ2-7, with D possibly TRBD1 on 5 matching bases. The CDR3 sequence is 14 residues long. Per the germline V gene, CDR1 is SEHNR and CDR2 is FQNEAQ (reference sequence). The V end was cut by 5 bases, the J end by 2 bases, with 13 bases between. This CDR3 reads CASSPAPGPYEQYF. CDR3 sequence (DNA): TGTGCCAGCAGCCCCGCCCCAGGGCCCTACGAGCAGTACTTC.

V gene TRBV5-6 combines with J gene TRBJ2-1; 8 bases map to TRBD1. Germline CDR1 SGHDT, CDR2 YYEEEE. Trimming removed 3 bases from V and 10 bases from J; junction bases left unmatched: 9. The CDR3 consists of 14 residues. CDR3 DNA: TGTGCCAGCAGCTGGGGGACAGGATTACGGGAGCAGTTCTTC. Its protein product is CASSWGTGLREQFF. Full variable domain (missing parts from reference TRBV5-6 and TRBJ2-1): DAGVTQSPTHLIKTRGQQVTLRCSPKSGHDTVSWYQQALGQGPQFIFQYYEEEERQRGNFPDRFSGHQFPNYSSELNVNALLLGDSALYLCASSWGTGLREQFFGPGTRLTVL.

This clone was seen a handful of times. The CDR3 protein is CASSLGTEENTEAFF. The CDR3 DNA is TGTGCCAGCAGCCTCGGGACAGAGGAGAACACTGAAGCTTTCTTT. The genes are TRBV13 and TRBJ1-1; TRBD1 matches at 7 bases. Germline CDR1 and CDR2: PRHDT and FYEKMQ (reference sequence). The CDR3 consists of 15 residues. The J segment lost 1 base and the V segment lost 5 bases, leaving 7 bases of the junction unmatched.

CDR3 sequence reads: CASSLFSGGGHVTQYF. The DNA for the CDR3 is TGTGCCAGCAGCTTGTTCTCCGGCGGGGGCCACGTTACGCAGTATTTT. The J gene is TRBJ2-3, the V gene TRBV7-9; D is possibly TRBD2 (7 bases). The CDR3 runs 16 residues. CDR1 is SEHNR and CDR2 is FQNEAQ in the germline V gene (reference sequence). Trimming shortened V by 3 bases and J by 8 bases, and 21 bases separated the two germline ends. Complete variable domain (other parts from reference TRBV7-9 and TRBJ2-3): DTGVSQNPRHKITKRGQNVTFRCDPISEHNRLYWYRQTLGQGPEFLTYFQNEAQLEKSRLLSDRFSAERPKGSFSTLEIQRTEQGDSAMYLCASSLFSGGGHVTQYFGPGTRLTVL.